The T cell receptor beta chain described here comes from a study of memory CD4+ T cells and cytomegalovirus serostatus. General observations from the study: CD4+ memory repertoires contained about 40% of the 164 reported CMV TCRbeta sequences.

Single viable CD3+CD4+CD8-CD45RO+ cells were sorted as the memory CD4+ T cells. Of note for this clone: Its antigen remains unidentified.

TCRdb's copy holds only in-frame clones and misses some; the assay was immunoSEQ multiplex PCR. The repertoire holds 35,000 to 50,000 clones, with 70% to 80% as singletons. The CDR3 has 13 amino acids. The V gene's germline CDR1 is SGHNT and CDR2 YYREEE (reference sequence). The clonotype was recovered from an adult in good health and CMV-seronegative. The specimen was memory CD4+ T cells from blood. The V call is TRBV5-4, the J call TRBJ2-5; D is uncertain. The J call may be in error: the DNA end matches TRBJ2-7 better. CDR3 nucleotide sequence: TGTGCCAGCAGCTTGGATCTTCGGGCCGAGCAGTACTTC. This translates into CASSLDLRAEQYF.